This T cell receptor (beta chain) was recorded in a study of blood T cell repertoires in COVID-19. This clone has just one count. Repertoires were generated with immunoSEQ multiplex PCR, while TCRdb's copy carries only in-frame clones and drops some. This sample has 15,000 to 20,000 clones, with around 88% found just once. J gave up 7 bases and V 4 bases, and 10 bases lay outside the gene matches. The germline CDR1 and CDR2 sequences are SGHAT and FQNNGV. The CDR3 is 15 residues long. The J gene is TRBJ1-5, the V gene TRBV11-2, with 7 positions matching TRBD1. This sequence originates from a human donor in a cohort sampled during active COVID-19. The sequenced material came from peripheral blood. The CDR3 protein is CASSSLQGTGQPQHF. CDR3 DNA: TGTGCCAGCAGCTCGTTACAGGGGACGGGACAGCCCCAGCATTTT.